This T cell receptor beta chain was documented in a study of beta chain features in type 1 diabetes. Stem cell-like memory, regulatory, central memory and naive CD4+ cells were sorted via CD45RO/CCR7/CD25/CD127/CD95/CD27. Purity exceeding 95% was reached by all sorted populations. This CDR3 is built from 14 residues. Germline V gene sequence: CDR1 SGHAT, CDR2 FQNNGV. After removal of 2 bases from V and 5 bases from J, the junction contained 0 bases not matched to a gene. Isolated RNA was reverse transcribed in full, so expressed TCRB transcripts were sequenced. TCRdb's table, derived via immunoSEQ multiplex PCR, lists solely in-frame clones and lacks some. The data show approximately 250,000 clones, roughly a quarter seen once. Points from the study as a whole: Compared to healthy donors, patients appeared to have naive, central memory and Treg TCRB repertoires that were more alike. Across all four CD4+ subsets, people with type 1 diabetes showed modestly shorter TCRB CDR3s.

As concerns this clone: No antigen is known for it.

The TCR sequence derives from a woman in her 30s with type 1 diabetes. The chain joins TRBV11-2 to TRBJ2-1; 10 nucleotides match TRBD2. The sequenced sample consisted of naive CD4+ T cells from blood. Here the CDR3 DNA reads TGTGCCAGCAGCTTAACTAGCGGGAACAATGAGCAGTTCTTC. Its protein is CASSLTSGNNEQFF.